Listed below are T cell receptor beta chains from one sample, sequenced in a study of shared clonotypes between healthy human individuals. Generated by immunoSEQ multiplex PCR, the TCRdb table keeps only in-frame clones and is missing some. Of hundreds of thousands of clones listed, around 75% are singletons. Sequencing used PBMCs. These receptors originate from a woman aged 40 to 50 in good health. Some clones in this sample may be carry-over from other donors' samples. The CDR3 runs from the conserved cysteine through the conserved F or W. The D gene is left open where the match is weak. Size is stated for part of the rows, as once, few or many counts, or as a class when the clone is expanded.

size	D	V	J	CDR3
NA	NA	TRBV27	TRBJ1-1	CASRRGGMNTEAFF
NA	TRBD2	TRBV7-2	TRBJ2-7	CASSVWTSGSREQYF
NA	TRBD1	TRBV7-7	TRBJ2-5	CASSPGTGGSETQYF
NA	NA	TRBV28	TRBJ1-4	CASSFFLTNEKLFF
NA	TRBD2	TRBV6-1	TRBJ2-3	CASSVIGGSADTQYF
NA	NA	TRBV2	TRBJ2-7	CASSRERNYEQYF
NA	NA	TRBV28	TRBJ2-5	CASGVPDRPGTNF
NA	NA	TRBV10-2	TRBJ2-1	CASSVHKGQRGHNEQFF
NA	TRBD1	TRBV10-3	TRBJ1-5	CAISEGTGFSQPQHF
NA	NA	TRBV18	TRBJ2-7	CASSLQTGNQNEQYF
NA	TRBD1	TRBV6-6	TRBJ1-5	CASTSQGELQPQHF
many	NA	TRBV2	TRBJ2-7	CASSDRSTFSYEQYF
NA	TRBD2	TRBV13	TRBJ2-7	CASSALAGAYEQYF
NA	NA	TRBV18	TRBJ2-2	CASSLRSRDKNTGELFF
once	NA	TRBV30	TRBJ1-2	CAWAGASYGYTF
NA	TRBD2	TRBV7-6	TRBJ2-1	CASSSAGTSLNEQFF
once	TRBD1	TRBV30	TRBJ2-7	CACWWDRGISYEQYF
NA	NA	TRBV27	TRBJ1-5	CASSPHESNQPQHF
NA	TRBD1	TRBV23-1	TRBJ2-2	CASSRPSNSSRALKGTAYTGELFF
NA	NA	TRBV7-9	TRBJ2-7	CASSLQSYEQYF
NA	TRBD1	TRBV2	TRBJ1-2	CASSEGQPYGYTF
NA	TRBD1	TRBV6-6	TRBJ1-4	CASSSTGINEKLFF
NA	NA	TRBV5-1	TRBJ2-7	CASSLTGSHEQYF
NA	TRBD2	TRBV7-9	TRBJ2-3	CASRRGTSGSTDTQYF
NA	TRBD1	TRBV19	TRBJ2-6	CASSITGTGLPSGANVLTF
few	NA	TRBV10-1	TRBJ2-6	CASSGTDPYSGANVLTF
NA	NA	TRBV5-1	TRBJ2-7	CASSPTPPSPLSISSYEQYF
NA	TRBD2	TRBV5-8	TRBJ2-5	CASSPGTSGSPLETQYF
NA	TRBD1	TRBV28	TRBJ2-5	CATYRQGSQETQYF
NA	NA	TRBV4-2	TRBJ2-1	CASSQDLGGPYNEQFF